The 7 T cell receptor beta chains in this list originate from one sample, sequenced in a study of blood T cell repertoires in COVID-19. Here immunoSEQ multiplex PCR was the method, and the copy in TCRdb shows in-frame clones only, minus some. The sample records around 130,000 clones, approximately 85% being singletons. The sequenced sample was peripheral blood. Source of these receptors: a man aged 50-59 years with acute or convalescent COVID-19.

The chain carries TRBV11-3 and TRBJ2-7; TRBD2 aligns across 8 bases. Germline V lookup: CDR1 SGHNT, CDR2 YENEEA. V lost 6 bases to trimming and J lost 2 bases; unmatched junction nucleotides: 6. The length of the CDR3 is 14 residues. The CDR3 reads CASRLGGATYEQYF. CDR3 nucleotide sequence: TGTGCCAGCAGACTCGGGGGGGCTACCTACGAGCAGTACTTC.

The rearrangement links TRBV7-9 to TRBJ1-2; D may be TRBD1 (6 bases). The V gene lost 4 bases and the J gene lost 4 bases, with 13 bases spanning the gap. This CDR3 has 14 residues. Germline CDR1 SEHNR, CDR2 FQNEAQ (reference sequence). This CDR3 reads CASSSSGGSYGYTF. CDR3 DNA sequence: TGTGCCAGCAGCTCCTCGGGGGGCAGCTATGGCTACACCTTC.

In this sample, this clone turned up once. V gene TRBV28 combines with J gene TRBJ2-5; TRBD1 might be the D (7 bases). Germline-derived CDR1 and CDR2 are MDHEN and SYDVKM. V gave up 5 bases and J gave up 0 bases, with 16 bases separating them. The CDR3 is 16 amino acids. The CDR3 region has the DNA TGTGCCAGCAGTGACAGGGACTCCCCCCACCAAGAGACCCAGTACTTC. Translated, it gives CASSDRDSPHQETQYF. The full variable domain, rest sourced from reference TRBV28 and TRBJ2-5, is DVKVTQSSRYLVKRTGEKVFLECVQDMDHENMFWYRQDPGLGLRLIYFSYDVKMKEKGDIPEGYSVSREKKERFSLILESASTNQTSMYLCASSDRDSPHQETQYFGPGTRLLVL.

V and J are TRBV5-1 and TRBJ2-7; D is possibly TRBD1 (5 bases). Germline V gene data show CDR1 as SGHRS and CDR2 as YFSETQ. The CDR3 is 14 amino acids. Trimming shortened V by 7 bases and J by 2 bases, and 16 bases separated the two germline ends. CDR3 bases: TGCGCCAGCGCCCAGGGCGCAGTCCCCTACGAGCAGTACTTC. It yields the protein CASAQGAVPYEQYF.

This clone was picked up a small number of times. The J gene is TRBJ1-5, the V gene TRBV6-5; the match to TRBD1 covers 9 bases. The V segment lost 8 bases and the J segment 7 bases; nucleotides outside the gene matches: 9. Germline V gene sequence: CDR1 MNHEY, CDR2 SVGAGI. The CDR3 sequence is 14 residues long. The CDR3 DNA follows: TGTGCCAGCCAACCGGGACAGGGAGGCCAGCCCCAGCATTTT. It specifies CASQPGQGGQPQHF.

The V and J genes are TRBV7-9 and TRBJ2-7; a weak D match, TRBD1 (6 bases). V shed 6 bases and J shed 4 bases, with 16 bases lying between them. The CDR3 loop spans 14 amino acids. Germline-derived CDR1 and CDR2 are SEHNR and FQNEAQ (reference sequence). The CDR3 is CASRSGTSGYEQYF. CDR3 nucleotides: TGTGCCAGCAGATCCGGGACATCTGGTTACGAGCAGTACTTC.

V is TRBV9 and J is TRBJ2-1; D remains ambiguous. The CDR3 covers 15 residues. Germline-derived CDR1 and CDR2 are SGDLS and YYNGEE. Trimming shortened V by 3 bases and J by 2 bases, and 12 bases separated the two germline ends. The DNA for the CDR3 is TGTGCCAGCAGCGCCGGAGCTAGTCCCTACAATGAGCAGTTCTTC. This encodes CASSAGASPYNEQFF.